The clone carrying this TCR beta chain was counted a few times. No antigen is known for it. UMIs and sample barcodes were carried by the TCR alpha and TCR beta cDNA libraries that 5'RACE produced using constant-segment primers. One entry per CDR3 protein results from TCRdb running MiXCR on the 5' RACE reads. The profile covers tens of thousands of distinct CDR3 sequences, with less than 15% appearing a single time and roughly a quarter taken by the ten largest. The CDR3 is made up of 13 amino acids. V lost 5 bases and J 5 bases, leaving 12 bases between the germline ends. Per germline, CDR1 LNHNV and CDR2 YYDKDF (reference sequence). The record originates from a study of T-cell memory formation after mild COVID-19. Whole-study context: TCR clusters showed largely donor specificity.

Study-level points and caveats: Among clones peaking at day 37 in the second wave, SARS-CoV-2 specificity remained unconfirmed. Balance between CD4 and CD8 was seen in clones contracting day 15 to 85, and a CD4+ lean was seen in later expanders.

This TCR came from an adult woman who had mild COVID-19 (a few samples of this study predate the infection). Cell type and time point are not known. The V and J genes are TRBV15 and TRBJ2-5; D call uncertain. The material sequenced was PBMCs or a T cell subset sorted from them (not recorded which). The CDR3 loop reads CATSEVPRETQYF. The CDR3 coding sequence is TGTGCCACCAGCGAAGTACCGAGGGAGACCCAGTACTTC.